These T cell receptor beta chains were read from a single sample in a study of blood T cell repertoires in COVID-19. Here immunoSEQ multiplex PCR was the method, and the copy in TCRdb shows in-frame clones only, minus some. The sample has some 380,000 clones, around 90% seen once. Sequences were obtained from PBMCs or T cells enriched from blood (not recorded which). Source of these receptors: a woman aged 40 to 49 with acute COVID-19. Both conserved end residues are part of each CDR3. D genes are given only for firm matches. Where a row states a size, it is once, few, many or the class of an expanded clone; other rows omit it.

>-|TRBD1|TRBJ2-7|TRBV5-4
CASSVTGASYEQYF
TGTGCCAGCAGTGTCACAGGGGCGTCCTACGAGCAGTACTTC
>-|-|TRBJ2-2|TRBV9
CASSAMPSGNTGELFF
TGTGCCAGCAGCGCGATGCCCTCGGGGAACACCGGGGAGCTGTTTTTT
>-|TRBD2|TRBJ2-7|TRBV5-4
CASSPTSGGFYEQYF
TGTGCCAGCAGCCCGACTAGCGGGGGATTCTACGAGCAGTACTTC
>-|-|TRBJ2-3|TRBV9
CASSVASGTDTQYF
TGTGCCAGCAGCGTAGCTAGTGGCACAGATACGCAGTATTTT
>-|TRBD1|TRBJ2-1|TRBV7-8
CASNHSPGTGDNEQFF
TGTGCCAGCAACCACAGCCCCGGGACAGGGGACAATGAGCAGTTCTTC
>few|-|TRBJ1-2|TRBV7-9
CASSSSQGNYGYTF
TGTGCCAGCAGCTCGAGTCAGGGTAACTATGGCTACACCTTC
>-|-|TRBJ1-3|TRBV30
CAWSVWSGGSTIYF
TGTGCCTGGAGTGTTTGGTCGGGAGGAAGCACCATATATTTT
>-|-|TRBJ2-7|TRBV11-2
CASSLAPEVEQYF
TGTGCCAGCAGCTTAGCCCCGGAGGTCGAGCAGTACTTC
>-|TRBD2|TRBJ2-3|TRBV7-9
CASSSTSGGLVDTQYF
TGTGCCAGCAGCTCCACTAGCGGGGGGTTGGTAGATACGCAGTATTTT
>-|-|TRBJ2-7|TRBV18
CASSPKPAGLSSYEQYF
TGTGCCAGCTCACCGAAGCCGGCGGGATTAAGCTCCTACGAGCAGTACTTC
>-|TRBD2|TRBJ2-7|TRBV3-1/TRBV3-2
CASSQAITSGGEEQYF
TGTGCCAGCAGCCAAGCTATTACTAGCGGGGGAGAGGAGCAGTACTTC
>-|TRBD2|TRBJ2-7|TRBV15
CATSRTSGGVYEQYF
TGTGCCACCAGCAGGACTAGCGGGGGGGTCTACGAGCAGTACTTC
>once|TRBD2|TRBJ2-1|TRBV9
CASSGTGGWKFF
TGTGCCAGCAGCGGAACGGGAGGTTGGAAGTTCTTC
>-|TRBD1|TRBJ2-1|TRBV7-6
CASSSGQPYNEQFF
TGTGCCAGCAGCTCGGGACAGCCCTACAATGAGCAGTTCTTC
>-|-|TRBJ1-4|TRBV5-6
CASSPAGGEKLFF
TGTGCCAGCAGCCCCGCCGGGGGTGAAAAACTGTTTTTT
>once|TRBD1|TRBJ1-1|TRBV5-1
CASSVPGTGGTEAFF
TGCGCCAGCAGCGTCCCCGGGACAGGGGGCACTGAAGCTTTCTTT
>-|-|TRBJ1-6|TRBV9
CASSILGRADSPLHF
TGTGCCAGCAGCATCCTCGGGAGGGCAGATTCACCCCTCCACTTT
>-|-|TRBJ1-2|TRBV7-8
CASSPGVRNGYTF
TGTGCCAGCAGCCCAGGGGTTAGGAATGGCTACACCTTC
>few|TRBD1|TRBJ1-2|TRBV4-1
CASSQGTGLNYGYTF
TGCGCCAGCAGCCAAGGGACAGGGCTGAACTATGGCTACACCTTC
>-|-|TRBJ1-1|TRBV27
CASSSTNTEAFF
TGTGCCAGCAGTTCCACAAACACTGAAGCTTTCTTT
>once|TRBD1|TRBJ1-4|TRBV5-8
CASSPGWTGGNEKLFF
TGTGCCAGCAGCCCCGGTTGGACAGGGGGGAATGAAAAACTGTTTTTT
>-|TRBD1|TRBJ1-5|TRBV7-2
CASSFDRGSPYSQPQHF
TGTGCCAGCAGCTTCGACAGGGGATCGCCCTATAGCCAGCCCCAGCATTTT
>-|-|TRBJ2-7|TRBV30
CAWSATEIKQYF
TGTGCCTGGAGTGCGACAGAAATAAAGCAGTACTTC
>-|-|TRBJ1-1|TRBV6-5
CASRLSENTEAFF
TGTGCCAGCAGACTGAGCGAGAACACTGAAGCTTTCTTT
>-|TRBD1|TRBJ1-2|TRBV4-1
CASSQGIRGTDGYTF
TGCGCCAGCAGCCAAGGAATCAGGGGGACGGATGGCTACACCTTC
>-|-|TRBJ1-3|TRBV6-5
CASSSLAGRSGNTIYF
TGTGCCAGCAGTTCGCTAGCTGGTCGCTCTGGAAACACCATATATTTT
>-|TRBD2|TRBJ2-7|TRBV19
CASSTSGGVSTEQYF
TGTGCCAGTAGTACTAGCGGGGGTGTTTCGACCGAGCAGTACTTC
>-|TRBD2|TRBJ2-1|TRBV11-2
CASSLLAGLHNEQFF
TGTGCCAGCAGCTTACTAGCGGGGCTACACAATGAGCAGTTCTTC
>-|-|TRBJ1-2|TRBV21-1
CASTSGQGKEGYTF
TGTGCCAGCACCTCGGGACAGGGGAAGGAGGGCTACACCTTC
>-|TRBD1|TRBJ1-2|TRBV3-1/TRBV3-2
CASSQEQGNGYTF
TGTGCCAGCAGCCAAGAACAGGGGAACGGCTACACCTTC
>-|-|TRBJ2-5|TRBV5-1
CASSSGGLGETQYF
TGCGCCAGCAGCTCAGGGGGGCTAGGAGAGACCCAGTACTTC
>-|-|TRBJ2-5|TRBV10-3
CAISESIRGETQYF
TGTGCCATCAGTGAGTCGATAAGGGGAGAGACCCAGTACTTC
>once|-|TRBJ2-1|TRBV5-1
CASRLAWSPEQFF
TGCGCTAGTAGGCTAGCGTGGTCCCCTGAGCAGTTCTTC
>-|TRBD1|TRBJ1-4|TRBV15
CATSGVVGTGNEKLFF
TGTGCCACCAGCGGTGTGGTCGGGACAGGGAATGAAAAACTGTTTTTT